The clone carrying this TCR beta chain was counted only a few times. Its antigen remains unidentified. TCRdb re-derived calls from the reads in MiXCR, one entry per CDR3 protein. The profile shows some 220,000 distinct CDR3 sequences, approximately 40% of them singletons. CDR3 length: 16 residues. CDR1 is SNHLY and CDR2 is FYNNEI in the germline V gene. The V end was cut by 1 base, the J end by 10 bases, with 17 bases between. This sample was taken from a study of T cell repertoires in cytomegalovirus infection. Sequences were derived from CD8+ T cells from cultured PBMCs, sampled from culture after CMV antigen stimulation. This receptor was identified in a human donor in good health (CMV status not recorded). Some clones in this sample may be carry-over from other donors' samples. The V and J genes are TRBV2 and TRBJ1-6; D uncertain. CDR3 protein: CASSEDLMGPGSPLHF. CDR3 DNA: TGTGCCAGCAGTGAAGATCTGATGGGTCCTGGATCACCCCTCCACTTT.